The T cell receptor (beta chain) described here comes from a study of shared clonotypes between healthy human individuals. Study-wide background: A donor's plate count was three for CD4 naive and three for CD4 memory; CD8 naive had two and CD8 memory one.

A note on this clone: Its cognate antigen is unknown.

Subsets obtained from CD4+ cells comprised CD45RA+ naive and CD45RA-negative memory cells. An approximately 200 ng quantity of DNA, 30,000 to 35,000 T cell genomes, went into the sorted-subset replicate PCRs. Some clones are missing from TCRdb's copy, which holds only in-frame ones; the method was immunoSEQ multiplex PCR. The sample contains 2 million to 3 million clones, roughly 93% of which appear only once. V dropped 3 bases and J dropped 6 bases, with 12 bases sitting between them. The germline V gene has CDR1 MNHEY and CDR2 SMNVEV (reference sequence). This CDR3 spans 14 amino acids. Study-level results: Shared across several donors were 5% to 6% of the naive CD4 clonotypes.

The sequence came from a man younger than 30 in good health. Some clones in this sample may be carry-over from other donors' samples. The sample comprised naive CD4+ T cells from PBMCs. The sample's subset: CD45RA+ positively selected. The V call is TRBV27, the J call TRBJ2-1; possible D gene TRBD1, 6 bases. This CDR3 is CASSFRSRGNEQFF. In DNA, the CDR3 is TGTGCCAGCAGTTTTCGGTCCAGGGGCAATGAGCAGTTCTTC.